This TCR beta chain was sequenced for a study of cytomegalovirus exposure and HLA in healthy donors. Findings of the study overall: High sensitivity and specificity were reportedly achieved when the classifier diagnosed cytomegalovirus status.

Generated by immunoSEQ multiplex PCR, the TCRdb table keeps only in-frame clones and is missing some. The repertoire holds roughly 200,000 clones, with roughly three quarters as singletons. Concerning this clone: Its specificity is not known.

V was trimmed by 3 bases and J by 2 bases, leaving 16 bases between them. CDR1 GTSNPN and CDR2 SVGIG come from the germline V gene (reference sequence). The CDR3 spans 15 residues. The TCR sequence derives from a woman aged 25 to 39 in good health and CMV-seronegative. Material for sequencing was PBMCs. The chain has TRBV30 and TRBJ1-1; D gene ambiguous. Here the CDR3 DNA reads TGTGCCTGGAGACATAAAAACAGCCTCAACACTGAAGCTTTCTTT. This gives the protein CAWRHKNSLNTEAFF.